This T cell receptor beta chain was captured by sequencing in a study of shared clonotypes between healthy human individuals. Assay: immunoSEQ multiplex PCR; the TCRdb copy retains only in-frame clones and omits some. This sample has roughly 2.5 million clones, with more than 80% found just once. Germline assignment: CDR1 LNHDA and CDR2 SQIVND (reference sequence). V trimming: 5 bases; J trimming: 6 bases; junction bases outside the gene matches: 8. The CDR3 loop spans 16 amino acids. The sequenced material came from naive CD4+ T cells sorted from blood. Subset: CD45RA+ positively selected. The clonotype originates from a man between 18 and 29 years old in good health. The rearrangement joins TRBV19 to TRBJ2-3, with 13 bases identical to TRBD2. CDR3 protein: CASSWSGTSGVDTQYF. CDR3 nucleotide sequence: TGTGCCAGTAGTTGGAGCGGGACTAGCGGGGTCGATACGCAGTATTTT.